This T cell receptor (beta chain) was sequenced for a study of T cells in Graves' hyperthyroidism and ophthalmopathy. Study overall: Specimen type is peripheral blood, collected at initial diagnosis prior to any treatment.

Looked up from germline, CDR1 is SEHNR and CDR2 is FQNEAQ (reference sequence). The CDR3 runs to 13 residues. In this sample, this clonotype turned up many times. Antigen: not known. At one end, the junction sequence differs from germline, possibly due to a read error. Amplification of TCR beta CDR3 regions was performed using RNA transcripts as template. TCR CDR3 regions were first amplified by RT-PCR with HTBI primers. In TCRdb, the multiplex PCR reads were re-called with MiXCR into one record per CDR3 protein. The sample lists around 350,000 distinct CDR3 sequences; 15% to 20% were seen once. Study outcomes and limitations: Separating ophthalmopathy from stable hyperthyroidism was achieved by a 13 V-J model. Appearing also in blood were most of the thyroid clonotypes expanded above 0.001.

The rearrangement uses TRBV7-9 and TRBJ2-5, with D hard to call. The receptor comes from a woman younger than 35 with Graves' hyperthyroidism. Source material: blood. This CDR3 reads CAGSSKNAETQYF. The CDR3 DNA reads TGTGCCGGCAGCTCAAAGAACGCAGAGACCCAGTACTTC. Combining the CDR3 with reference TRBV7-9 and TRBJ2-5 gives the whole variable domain DTGVSQNPRHKITKRGQNVTFRCDPISEHNRLYWYRQTLGQGPEFLTYFQNEAQLEKSRLLSDRFSAERPKGSFSTLEIQRTEQGDSAMYLCAGSSKNAETQYFGPGTRLLVL.